A single TCR beta chain is shown here with its context. What this receptor recognizes is not known. No much larger clone exists at a distance of one base, and base qualities are not known. CD8 naive samples were obtained by positive selection for CCR7 among CD45RO-negative cells, yielding a CD45RA+CCR7+ population from which TemRA cells were excluded. Healthy HIV-negative adults with no recently reported acute infections or vaccinations were included as donors. Every donor was a Caucasian adult residing in Nashville, Tennessee, USA. Blood was obtained by leukapheresis, after which PBMCs were separated by Ficoll-Histopaque density gradient centrifugation and cryopreserved in liquid nitrogen vapor phase. Purity and quantity of every magnetically sorted T cell population were checked by analytical flow cytometry. Genomic DNA was isolated from every sorted fraction and measured by UV absorbance on a Nanodrop 2000c.

The data were taken from a study of shared clonotypes between healthy human individuals (dated by TCRdb to 2018 to 2020). About the investigation overall: The cohort comprised a couple of women and a few men aged 18 to 49 years. Per donor, three plates each were used for CD4 naive and CD4 memory, two for CD8 naive, and one for CD8 memory. Blood TCR repertoires of a handful of healthy adults were deeply sequenced to estimate repertoire size and the extent of clonotype sharing between individuals. To increase sequencing depth and limit assay-specific biases, TCR repertoire library preparation and sequencing were carried out by different laboratories using diverse techniques. Per donor, leukapheresis produced somewhere between about 0.85 and 10 billion PBMCs.

The research as a whole found: Compared with non-shared clonotypes, clonotypes shared by all four sorted-subset donors had higher generation probabilities. Because the study included a small number of donors, the genetic and exposure-history diversity represented was limited. Naive subsets generally had larger estimated clonotype richness than memory subsets. Incomplete sequencing was indicated by rarefaction of sorted-subset datasets, despite the large sequencing depth. Pairwise subsampling led to the expectation that sequencing depth would affect the degree of clonotype sharing among donors. Sharing across four donors was observed for approximately 5% of naive CD4, less than 4% of naive CD8, roughly 2.3% of memory CD4, and less than 0.45% of memory CD8 clonotypes. Sampling was restricted to blood, and TCR repertoires in tissues likely differ from the TCR repertoires found in blood.

TCR CDR3 regions were amplified from genomic DNA by multiplex PCR using the deep immunoSEQ assay. Extracted genomic DNA from each cell subset was distributed evenly across all wells of several immunoSEQ 96-well plates, and each plate was treated as a replicate. Each replicate PCR for sorted subsets received 200 ng genomic DNA, equal to roughly 29,000 T cell genomes. The purified libraries were quantified using a Qubit 3.0 fluorometer, sized with a Bioanalyzer 2100, and then quantified again using the KAPA Library Quantification kit. A separate single-read 150-cycle Illumina NextSeq 550 flow cell was used to sequence each immunoSEQ 96-well plate. The paper's processing steps were these. The immunoSEQ output contained only junctional sequences without quality scores, so filtering could not match that applied to full-length reads. Sequences were annotated with PyIR, a Python wrapper for IgBLAST v1.9, using IMGT germline references to assign V/J genes and CDR3. Any read was removed if the V/J assignment was weak (E-value above 1e-6), the CDR3 was missing, or the read contained stop codons, out-of-frame junctions, or ambiguous translated residues. V3J clonotypes were defined by identical inferred V gene, J gene, and CDR3 amino acid sequence. To compute the percentage overlap between repertoires, the number of shared unique clonotypes was divided by the size of the smaller repertoire. Three approaches were used to assess repertoire richness: RTK rarefaction, the Chao1 estimator, and Recon v2.1 estimates of unobserved clonotypes. For all TCRbeta clonotypes obtained by the gDNA method from four donors, generation probabilities were computed with OLGA. TCRdb re-hosts the immuneACCESS table, in-frame sequences only. Its copies lack some clones; in the studies checked, an unresolved V gene accounts for under half of them, and the cause for the rest is not known. D and trimming come from the DNA, and the V and J calls and clone size come from that table. Across this sample there are millions of clones, with about 92% seen only once. Under 2% of the sample is held by the ten biggest clonotypes.

The CDR3 contains 14 residues, cysteine and phenylalanine counted. The entry retains the CDR3 DNA only, 42 bases that are in frame from base 1. CDR1 MNHNY and CDR2 SVGAGI are derived from the germline V gene (reference sequence). The junction shows trimming of 5 bases on V and 2 bases on J, plus 10 bases between the germline ends. The sequence was collected from a man younger than 35 in good health. Some clones in this sample may be carry-over from other donors' samples. The chain uses TRBV6-6 and TRBJ1-5; the D gene assignment is ambiguous. The specimen sequenced was naive CD8+ T cells from PBMCs. This sample's cell subset or site label indicates: CD45RA+CCR7+. Read as DNA, the sequence is TGTGCCAGCAGTACACTACCGGGCAATCAGCCCCAGCATTTT. It codes for CASSTLPGNQPQHF.